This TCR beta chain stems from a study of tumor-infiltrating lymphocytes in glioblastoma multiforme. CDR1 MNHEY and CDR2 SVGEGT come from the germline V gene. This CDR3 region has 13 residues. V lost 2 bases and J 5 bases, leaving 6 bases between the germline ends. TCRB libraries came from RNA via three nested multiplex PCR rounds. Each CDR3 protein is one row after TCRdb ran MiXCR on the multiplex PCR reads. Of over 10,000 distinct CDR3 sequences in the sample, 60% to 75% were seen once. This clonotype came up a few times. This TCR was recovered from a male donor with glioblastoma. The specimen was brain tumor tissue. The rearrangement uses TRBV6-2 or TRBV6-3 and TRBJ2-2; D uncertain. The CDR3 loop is CASSYQETGELFF. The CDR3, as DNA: TGTGCCAGCAGTTACCAGGAAACCGGGGAGCTGTTTTTT.